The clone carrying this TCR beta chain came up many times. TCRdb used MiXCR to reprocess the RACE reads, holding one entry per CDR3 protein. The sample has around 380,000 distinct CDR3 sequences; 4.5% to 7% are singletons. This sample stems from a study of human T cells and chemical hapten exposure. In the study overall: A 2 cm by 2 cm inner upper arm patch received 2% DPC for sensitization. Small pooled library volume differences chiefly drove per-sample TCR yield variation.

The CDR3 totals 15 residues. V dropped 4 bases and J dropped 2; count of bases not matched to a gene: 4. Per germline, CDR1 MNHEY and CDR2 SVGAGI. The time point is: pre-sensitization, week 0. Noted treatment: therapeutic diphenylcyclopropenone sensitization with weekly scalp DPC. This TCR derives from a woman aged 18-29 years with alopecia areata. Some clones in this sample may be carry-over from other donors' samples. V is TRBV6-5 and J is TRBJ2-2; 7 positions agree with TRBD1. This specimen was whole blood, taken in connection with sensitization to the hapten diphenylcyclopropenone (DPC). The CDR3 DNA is TGTGCCAGCAGTTCCGACAGGGACAACACCGGGGAGCTGTTTTTT. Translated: CASSSDRDNTGELFF.